This T cell receptor (beta chain) was observed in a study of shared clonotypes between healthy human individuals. Sequencing used immunoSEQ multiplex PCR; TCRdb keeps in-frame clones, though not all of them. The sample carries about a million clones, about 80% recorded once. The study's findings and limits: Some naive CD4 clonotypes, about 5.5%, turned up in common across four donors.

The CDR3 runs to 11 residues. With 5 bases removed from V and 4 bases from J, the gap between germline ends came to 6 bases. The germline gives CDR1 MNHNY, CDR2 SVGAGI (reference sequence). Turning to this clone: Its specificity is unknown.

Source material: memory CD4+ T cells sorted from blood. As to subset: CD45RA-negative fraction. The V call is TRBV6-6, the J call TRBJ2-7; D ambiguous. This receptor was obtained from a man younger than 35 in good health. CDR3 sequence reads: CASSPHYEQYF. The CDR3 DNA reads TGTGCCAGCAGTCCTCATTACGAGCAGTACTTC.